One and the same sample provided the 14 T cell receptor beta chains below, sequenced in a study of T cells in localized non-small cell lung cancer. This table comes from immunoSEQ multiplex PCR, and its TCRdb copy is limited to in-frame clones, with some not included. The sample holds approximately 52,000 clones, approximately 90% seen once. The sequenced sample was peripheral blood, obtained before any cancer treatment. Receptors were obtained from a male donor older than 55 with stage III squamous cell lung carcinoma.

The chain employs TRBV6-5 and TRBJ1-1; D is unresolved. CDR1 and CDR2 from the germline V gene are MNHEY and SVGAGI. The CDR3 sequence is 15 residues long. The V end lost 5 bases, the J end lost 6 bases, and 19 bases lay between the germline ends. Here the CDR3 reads CASSTMGRVGAEAFF. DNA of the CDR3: TGTGCCAGCAGTACAATGGGGAGGGTGGGTGCTGAAGCTTTCTTT.

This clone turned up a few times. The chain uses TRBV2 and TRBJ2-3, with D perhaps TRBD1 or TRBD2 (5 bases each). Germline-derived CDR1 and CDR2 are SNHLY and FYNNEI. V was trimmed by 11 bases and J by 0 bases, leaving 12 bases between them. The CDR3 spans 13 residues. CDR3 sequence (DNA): TGTGCCGGTACCGGGGCTAGCACAGATACGCAGTATTTT. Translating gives CAGTGASTDTQYF. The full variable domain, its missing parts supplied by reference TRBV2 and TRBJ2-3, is EPEVTQTPSHQVTQMGQEVILRCVPISNHLYFYWYRQILGQKVEFLVSFYNNEISEKSEIFDDQFSVERPDGSNFTLKIRSTKLEDSAMYFCAGTGASTDTQYFGPGTRLTVL.

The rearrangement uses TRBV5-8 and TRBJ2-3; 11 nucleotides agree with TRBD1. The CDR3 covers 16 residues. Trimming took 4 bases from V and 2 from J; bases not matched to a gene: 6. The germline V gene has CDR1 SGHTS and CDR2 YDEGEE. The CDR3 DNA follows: TGTGCCAGCAGCCTTCGGACAGGGGGCCCCACAGATACGCAGTATTTT. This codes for CASSLRTGGPTDTQYF.

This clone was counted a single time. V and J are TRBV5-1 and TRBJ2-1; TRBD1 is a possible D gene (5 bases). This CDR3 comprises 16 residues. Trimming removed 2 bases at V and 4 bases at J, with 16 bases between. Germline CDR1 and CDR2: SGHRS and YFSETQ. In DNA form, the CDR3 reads TGCGCCAGCAGCTTCCAGGGTCCTAGTCCTTACAATGAGCAGTTCTTC. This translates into CASSFQGPSPYNEQFF.

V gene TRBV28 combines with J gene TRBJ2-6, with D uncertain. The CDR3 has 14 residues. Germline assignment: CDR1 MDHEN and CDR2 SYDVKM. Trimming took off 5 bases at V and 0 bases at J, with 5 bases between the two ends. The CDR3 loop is CASSPLSGANVLTF. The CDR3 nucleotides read TGTGCCAGCAGTCCCCTCTCTGGGGCCAACGTCCTGACTTTC.

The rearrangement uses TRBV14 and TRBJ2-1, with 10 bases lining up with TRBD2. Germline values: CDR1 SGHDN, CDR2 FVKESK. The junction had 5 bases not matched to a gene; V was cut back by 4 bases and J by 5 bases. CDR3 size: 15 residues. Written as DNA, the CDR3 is TGTGCCAGCAGCCTCCTAGCGGGAGAAAACAATGAGCAGTTCTTC. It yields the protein CASSLLAGENNEQFF.

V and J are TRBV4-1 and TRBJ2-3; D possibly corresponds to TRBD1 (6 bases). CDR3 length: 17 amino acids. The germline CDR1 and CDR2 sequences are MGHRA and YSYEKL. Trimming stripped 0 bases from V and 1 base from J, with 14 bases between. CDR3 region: CASSQDPQGQRTDTQYF. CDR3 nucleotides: TGCGCCAGCAGCCAAGATCCCCAGGGGCAACGCACAGATACGCAGTATTTT.

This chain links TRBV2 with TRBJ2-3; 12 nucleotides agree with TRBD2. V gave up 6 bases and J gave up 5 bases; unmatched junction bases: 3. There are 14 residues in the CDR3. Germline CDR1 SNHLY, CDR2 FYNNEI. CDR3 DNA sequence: TGTGCCAGCAGGCCGGGACTAGCGGGAGATACGCAGTATTTT. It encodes CASRPGLAGDTQYF. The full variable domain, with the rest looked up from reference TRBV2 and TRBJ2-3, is EPEVTQTPSHQVTQMGQEVILRCVPISNHLYFYWYRQILGQKVEFLVSFYNNEISEKSEIFDDQFSVERPDGSNFTLKIRSTKLEDSAMYFCASRPGLAGDTQYFGPGTRLTVL.

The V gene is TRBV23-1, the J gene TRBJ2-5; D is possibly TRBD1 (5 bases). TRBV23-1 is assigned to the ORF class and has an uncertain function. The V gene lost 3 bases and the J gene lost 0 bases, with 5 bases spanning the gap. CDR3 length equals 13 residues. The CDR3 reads CASSHRDQETQYF. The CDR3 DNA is TGCGCCAGCAGTCACAGGGACCAAGAGACCCAGTACTTC.

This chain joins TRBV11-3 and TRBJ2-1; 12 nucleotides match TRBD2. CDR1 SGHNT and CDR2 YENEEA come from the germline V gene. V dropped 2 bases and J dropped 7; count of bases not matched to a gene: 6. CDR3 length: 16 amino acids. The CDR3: CASSLSSGGVINEQFF. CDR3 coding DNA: TGTGCCAGCAGCTTATCTAGCGGGGGGGTTATAAATGAGCAGTTCTTC.

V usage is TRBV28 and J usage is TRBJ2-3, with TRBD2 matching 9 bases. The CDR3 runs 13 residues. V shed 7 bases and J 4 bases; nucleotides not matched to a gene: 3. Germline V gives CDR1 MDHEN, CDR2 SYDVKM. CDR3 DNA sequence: TGTGCCAGCATGGCGGGGGGGCCAGATACGCAGTATTTT. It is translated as CASMAGGPDTQYF.

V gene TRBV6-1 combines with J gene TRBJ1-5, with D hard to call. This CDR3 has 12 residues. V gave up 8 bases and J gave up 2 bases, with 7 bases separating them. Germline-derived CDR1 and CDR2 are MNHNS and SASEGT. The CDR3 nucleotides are TGTGCCAGCCACGCAGGCAATCAGCCCCAGCATTTT. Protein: CASHAGNQPQHF.

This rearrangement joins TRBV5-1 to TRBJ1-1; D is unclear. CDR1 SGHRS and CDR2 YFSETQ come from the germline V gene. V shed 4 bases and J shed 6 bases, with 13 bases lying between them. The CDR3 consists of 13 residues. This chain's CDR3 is CASSSPVTPEAFF. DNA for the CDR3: TGCGCCAGCAGCAGCCCGGTGACCCCTGAAGCTTTCTTT.

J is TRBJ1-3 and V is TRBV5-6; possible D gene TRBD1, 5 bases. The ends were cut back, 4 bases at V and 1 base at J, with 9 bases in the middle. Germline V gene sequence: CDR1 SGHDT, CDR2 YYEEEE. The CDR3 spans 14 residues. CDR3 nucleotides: TGTGCCAGCAGCCTCCGGGGGTCTGGAAACACCATATATTTT. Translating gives CASSLRGSGNTIYF.